A selection of T cell receptor beta chains follows, all from one sample in a study of graft-versus-host responses after intestinal transplantation. Sequencing used immunoSEQ multiplex PCR; TCRdb keeps in-frame clones, though not all of them. In the table there are 20,000 to 25,000 clones, nearly 90% of which are singletons. The starting material was PBMCs, obtained roughly 65 days after intestinal transplantation. The receptor source for this set is a human patient who received an intestinal transplant, so some T cells may come from the graft donor. Both conserved end residues are part of each CDR3. Fields, in order: D gene, clone size, V gene, J gene, CDR3 DNA, CDR3 protein. A D gene is named only where the DNA matches it firmly. A row's size may be missing; if present it is once, few, many or a size class.

d_gene: -; abundance: -; v_gene: TRBV7-2; j_gene: TRBJ2-3; CDR3nt: TGTGCCAGCAGCGATACGGGGGCTCGCACAGATACGCAGTATTTT; CDR3aa: CASSDTGARTDTQYF
d_gene: -; abundance: -; v_gene: TRBV27; j_gene: TRBJ1-2; CDR3nt: TGTGCCAGCAGTACTTTCCAAGGGGCGGGGTATGGCTACACCTTC; CDR3aa: CASSTFQGAGYGYTF
d_gene: TRBD1; abundance: -; v_gene: TRBV6-5; j_gene: TRBJ1-1; CDR3nt: TGTGCCAGCAGACCGGGACAGCGTATTGAAGCTTTCTTT; CDR3aa: CASRPGQRIEAFF
d_gene: -; abundance: -; v_gene: TRBV7-9; j_gene: TRBJ1-1; CDR3nt: TGTGCCAGCAGTCAACCCAGGGTAGACACTGAAGCTTTCTTT; CDR3aa: CASSQPRVDTEAFF
d_gene: -; abundance: few; v_gene: TRBV6-5; j_gene: TRBJ2-1; CDR3nt: TGTGCCAGCACCCGGGCCCCTTCTACCTACAATGAGCAGTTCTTC; CDR3aa: CASTRAPSTYNEQFF
d_gene: -; abundance: -; v_gene: TRBV19; j_gene: TRBJ1-2; CDR3nt: TGTGCCAGTAGACCCTTGAGGAGTGGCTACACCTTC; CDR3aa: CASRPLRSGYTF
d_gene: TRBD1; abundance: -; v_gene: TRBV7-9; j_gene: TRBJ1-5; CDR3nt: TGTGCCACAGGGGGGGTAAATCAGCCCCAGCATTTT; CDR3aa: CATGGVNQPQHF
d_gene: TRBD1; abundance: -; v_gene: TRBV13; j_gene: TRBJ1-2; CDR3nt: TGTGCCAGCAGCTTAGAAGCAGGGGGGGCGGCCACCTTC; CDR3aa: CASSLEAGGAATF
d_gene: -; abundance: -; v_gene: TRBV25-1; j_gene: TRBJ1-6; CDR3nt: TGTGCCAGCAGTGAAGATAGGACAGTGAATAATTCACCCCTCCACTTT; CDR3aa: CASSEDRTVNNSPLHF
d_gene: -; abundance: -; v_gene: TRBV5-1; j_gene: TRBJ2-7; CDR3nt: TGCGCCAGCAGCTTGGTTGGGACCGGGTCCTACGAGCAGTACTTC; CDR3aa: CASSLVGTGSYEQYF
d_gene: -; abundance: -; v_gene: TRBV6-5; j_gene: TRBJ2-5; CDR3nt: TGTGCCAGCAGTTACGGGGCAGGGAGGGAGACCCAGTACTTC; CDR3aa: CASSYGAGRETQYF
d_gene: -; abundance: -; v_gene: TRBV30; j_gene: TRBJ1-2; CDR3nt: TGTGCCTGGAACCGACCCGTTACTAACTATGGCTACACCTTC; CDR3aa: CAWNRPVTNYGYTF
d_gene: TRBD1; abundance: -; v_gene: TRBV7-2; j_gene: TRBJ2-3; CDR3nt: TGTGCCAGCAGCTCAGGGACAGGGGGCCGTGGTACAGATACGCAGTATTTT; CDR3aa: CASSSGTGGRGTDTQYF
d_gene: -; abundance: -; v_gene: TRBV6-5; j_gene: TRBJ1-2; CDR3nt: TGTGCCAGCAAAGCAGGGGAACGCTATGGCTACACCTTC; CDR3aa: CASKAGERYGYTF
d_gene: TRBD1; abundance: -; v_gene: TRBV5-1; j_gene: TRBJ2-7; CDR3nt: TGCGCCAGCAGCTCGGGACAGGGGGGGAAAAGGGTCTACGAGCAGTACTTC; CDR3aa: CASSSGQGGKRVYEQYF
d_gene: -; abundance: -; v_gene: TRBV13; j_gene: TRBJ1-3; CDR3nt: TGTGCCAGCAGCTTAAGGGGAGGCTCTGGAAACACCATATATTTT; CDR3aa: CASSLRGGSGNTIYF
d_gene: TRBD1; abundance: -; v_gene: TRBV5-5; j_gene: TRBJ2-7; CDR3nt: TGTGCCAGCAGCACAACGGGCAGGGGGACAACCTACGAGCAGTACTTC; CDR3aa: CASSTTGRGTTYEQYF
d_gene: -; abundance: -; v_gene: TRBV5-8; j_gene: TRBJ1-5; CDR3nt: TGTGCCAGCAGCACTACGGATATTAGCAATCAGCCCCAGCATTTT; CDR3aa: CASSTTDISNQPQHF
d_gene: -; abundance: -; v_gene: TRBV19; j_gene: TRBJ2-4; CDR3nt: TGTGCCAGTAGTATTGGCAGCACCAAAAACATTCAGTACTTC; CDR3aa: CASSIGSTKNIQYF
d_gene: -; abundance: -; v_gene: TRBV9; j_gene: TRBJ2-2; CDR3nt: TGTGCCAGCAGCACAGAGGGACACGGACTATGGTCCGGGGAGCTGTTTTTT; CDR3aa: CASSTEGHGLWSGELFF
d_gene: -; abundance: -; v_gene: TRBV5-6; j_gene: TRBJ2-3; CDR3nt: TGTGCCAGCAGCTTGTTGGGGGCCGGCACAGATACGCAGTATTTT; CDR3aa: CASSLLGAGTDTQYF
d_gene: -; abundance: -; v_gene: TRBV27; j_gene: TRBJ1-1; CDR3nt: TGTGCCAGCAGTCCACGGGGTGGGGTCTACTCTGAAGCTTTCTTT; CDR3aa: CASSPRGGVYSEAFF
d_gene: TRBD1; abundance: -; v_gene: TRBV5-6; j_gene: TRBJ2-5; CDR3nt: TGTGCCAGCAGCTGGGACAGGGAGGGGTGGGGAGAGACCCAGTACTTC; CDR3aa: CASSWDREGWGETQYF
d_gene: TRBD1; abundance: -; v_gene: TRBV6-6; j_gene: TRBJ2-3; CDR3nt: TGTGCCAGCACCGCACAGGGGGCCAACACAGATACGCAGTATTTT; CDR3aa: CASTAQGANTDTQYF
d_gene: -; abundance: -; v_gene: TRBV4-3; j_gene: TRBJ2-1; CDR3nt: TGCGCCAGCAGCCAGGACACATTTGGCAATGACCAGTTCTTC; CDR3aa: CASSQDTFGNDQFF